The entry below describes one T cell receptor beta chain. Its specificity is not known. The data were obtained in a study of cytomegalovirus exposure and HLA in healthy donors. Primers included in the PCR were 60 Vbeta and 13 Jbeta primers. Profiled with immunoSEQ multiplex PCR; TCRdb holds only in-frame clones, not every one. The table lists about 61,000 clones, 89% of them singletons. Study-wide points: Using the classifier, cytomegalovirus status was reportedly diagnosed with high specificity and sensitivity.

Sequences were obtained from PBMCs. This sequence originates from a man aged 25-40 years in good health and CMV-seropositive.

The CDR3 is CSVAAQYAGGDTQYF. As DNA, the CDR3 is TGCAGCGTTGCTGCTCAGTATGCTGGTGGAGATACGCAGTATTTT. This chain connects TRBV29-1 to TRBJ2-3; D gene unclear. The CDR3 is 15 residues long. Trimming removed 4 bases at V and 5 bases at J, with 19 bases between. The germline CDR1 and CDR2 sequences are SQVTM and ANQGSEA.